This TCR beta chain was retrieved from a study of CXCR3-negative and CXCR3-positive naive CD8 T cells. A remark on this clonotype: Antigen: not known.

Broader study findings: Memory CD8+ cells had much lower diversity, and both naive subsets had comparably high diversity. In CXCR3-positive naive cells, the TRB CDR3s were more hydrophobic than in CXCR3-negative naive cells.

Each TRB cDNA library was prepared by 5' RACE (with UMI labels). TCRdb re-called the 5' RACE reads; every CDR3 protein appears as one record, without DNA. This repertoire includes about 120,000 distinct CDR3 sequences. Naive CD8+ T lymphocytes were specified as CD45RO-CCR7+CD27+CD95-. Sequenced material: naive CXCR3- CD8+ T cells from blood. Subset meaning: CD45RO-CCR7+CD27+CD95- naive CD8+ T cells lacking CXCR3 (TNR3-). This TCR derives from a human donor in good health. Some clones in this sample may be carry-over from other donors' samples.

The CDR3 protein is CASNPDGQETQYF. The chain links TRBV28 to TRBJ2-7. This CDR3 spans 13 amino acids. Germline CDR1 MDHEN, CDR2 SYDVKM.